The rows below give T cell receptor beta chains drawn from one sample of a study of blood T cell repertoires in COVID-19. The data were produced by immunoSEQ multiplex PCR, yet TCRdb's version contains in-frame clones alone and is incomplete. The table lists 130,000 to 150,000 clones, roughly three quarters of them singletons. Source material: peripheral blood. The origin of the receptors is a man in his sixties with acute or convalescent COVID-19. CDR3s include the opening cysteine and the closing phenylalanine or tryptophan. Each record gives: J gene, V gene, clone size, D gene, CDR3 protein, CDR3 DNA. D genes are given only for firm matches. Not every row has a clone size; where given, it reads once, few, many or a size class.

>TRBJ2-3|TRBV12-2|.|.
CASRLAAGGDESTDTQYF
TGTGCAAGTCGCTTAGCTGCCGGGGGGGACGAGAGCACAGATACGCAGTATTTT
>TRBJ2-2|TRBV6-5|.|TRBD1
CASSSGQGYTGELFF
TGTGCCAGCAGTTCCGGACAGGGGTACACCGGGGAGCTGTTTTTT
>TRBJ1-2|TRBV4-1|.|TRBD1
CASGWGTDSLGGYTF
TGCGCCAGCGGTTGGGGGACAGATTCGCTTGGTGGCTACACCTTC
>TRBJ1-2|TRBV7-9|.|.
CASSLREQTSFYGYTF
TGTGCCAGCAGCTTAAGGGAGCAGACTAGCTTCTATGGCTACACCTTC
>TRBJ2-3|TRBV5-1|.|.
CASSSQQISTDTQYF
TGCGCCAGCAGCTCCCAACAGATTAGCACAGATACGCAGTATTTT
>TRBJ2-7|TRBV9|.|TRBD2
CASSVGIAGVNWYEQYF
TGTGCCAGCAGCGTAGGAATAGCGGGAGTAAACTGGTACGAGCAGTACTTC
>TRBJ1-6|TRBV3-1/TRBV3-2|.|TRBD1
CASSQVVSRGDSPLHF
TGTGCCAGCAGCCAAGTTGTATCCAGGGGGGATTCACCCCTCCACTTT
>TRBJ2-2|TRBV28|.|.
CASSFGPNTGELFF
TGTGCCAGCAGTTTTGGCCCGAACACCGGGGAGCTGTTTTTT
>TRBJ2-6|TRBV19|.|.
CASSMEGQGVAGANVLTF
TGTGCCAGTAGTATGGAAGGGCAGGGTGTGGCTGGGGCCAACGTCCTGACTTTC
>TRBJ2-7|TRBV18|.|.
CASSPRERDEQYF
TGTGCCAGCTCACCCCGCGAGAGGGACGAGCAGTACTTC
>TRBJ1-1|TRBV6-5|once|.
CASSGGVNTEAFF
TGTGCCAGCTCAGGAGGGGTGAACACTGAAGCTTTCTTT
>TRBJ2-1|TRBV10-3|.|.
CAVNIQGRDNEQFF
TGTGCCGTGAACATACAGGGTCGGGACAATGAGCAGTTCTTC
>TRBJ1-1|TRBV11-2|.|TRBD1
CASSLTTGRNTEAFF
TGTGCCAGCAGCTTAACGACAGGGCGGAACACTGAAGCTTTCTTT
>TRBJ2-1|TRBV10-1|.|.
CASTAGQSGNEQFF
TGCGCCAGCACGGCAGGGCAGTCAGGCAATGAGCAGTTCTTC
>TRBJ2-3|TRBV4-1|.|TRBD2
CASSLTGTSGTDTQYF
TGCGCCAGCAGCCTCACCGGGACTAGCGGGACAGATACGCAGTATTTT
>TRBJ1-1|TRBV24-1|.|.
CATSDLPYSNTEAFF
TGTGCCACCAGTGATTTACCATACTCTAACACTGAAGCTTTCTTT